The rows below give T cell receptor beta chains drawn from one sample of a study of blood T cell repertoires in COVID-19. Profiling relied on immunoSEQ multiplex PCR, and the TCRdb table lists in-frame clones only, not all of them. The sample consists of around 260,000 clones, about 89% of them appearing once. Sequencing was performed on peripheral blood. These receptors all stem from a man aged 35 to 55 who had recovered from COVID-19. CDR3s include the opening cysteine and the closing phenylalanine or tryptophan. A D gene is named only where the DNA matches it firmly. Only part of the rows carry a size: once, few, many, or a class if the clone is expanded.

V	J	size	length	D	CDR3	DNA
TRBV6-5	TRBJ2-2	-	15	TRBD1	CASSSTGGGTGELFF	TGTGCCAGCAGTTCGACAGGGGGTGGCACCGGGGAGCTGTTTTTT
TRBV30	TRBJ2-6	-	16	TRBD1	CALRDRGWAGANVLTF	TGTGCCTTACGGGACAGGGGTTGGGCTGGGGCCAACGTCCTGACTTTC
TRBV6-2/TRBV6-3	TRBJ1-1	-	15	TRBD1	CASSYRTGWSTEAFF	TGTGCCAGCAGTTACCGGACAGGGTGGAGCACTGAAGCTTTCTTT
TRBV10-3	TRBJ2-1	-	17	TRBD2	CAISEISSGRSYNEQFF	TGTGCCATCAGTGAGATATCTAGCGGGAGGTCCTACAATGAGCAGTTCTTC
TRBV27	TRBJ2-1	-	13	TRBD1	CASSLTGGNEQFF	TGTGCCAGCAGTCTGACAGGGGGCAATGAGCAGTTCTTC
TRBV5-6	TRBJ2-3	-	16	TRBD1	CASSSLGTVLTDTQYF	TGTGCCAGCAGCTCCCTCGGGACAGTCCTCACAGATACGCAGTATTTT
TRBV3-1/TRBV3-2	TRBJ1-2	once	15	-	CASSQEGRSYGNYTF	TGTGCCAGCAGCCAAGAGGGCAGGTCTTATGGTAACTACACCTTC
TRBV6-6	TRBJ1-5	-	14	TRBD1	CASRRDRGGQPQHF	TGTGCCAGCAGGCGGGACAGGGGGGGTCAGCCCCAGCATTTT
TRBV5-6	TRBJ1-2	-	13	-	CASSWTVGAGYTF	TGTGCCAGCAGCTGGACAGTAGGTGCTGGCTACACCTTC
TRBV2	TRBJ2-2	-	19	TRBD2	CASSEAGGTSGTTSGELFF	TGTGCCAGCAGTGAAGCGGGAGGGACTAGCGGGACCACAAGCGGGGAGCTGTTTTTT
TRBV29-1	TRBJ2-6	few	14	TRBD2	CSVRGASGANVLTF	TGCAGCGTGCGGGGGGCCTCTGGGGCCAACGTCCTGACTTTC